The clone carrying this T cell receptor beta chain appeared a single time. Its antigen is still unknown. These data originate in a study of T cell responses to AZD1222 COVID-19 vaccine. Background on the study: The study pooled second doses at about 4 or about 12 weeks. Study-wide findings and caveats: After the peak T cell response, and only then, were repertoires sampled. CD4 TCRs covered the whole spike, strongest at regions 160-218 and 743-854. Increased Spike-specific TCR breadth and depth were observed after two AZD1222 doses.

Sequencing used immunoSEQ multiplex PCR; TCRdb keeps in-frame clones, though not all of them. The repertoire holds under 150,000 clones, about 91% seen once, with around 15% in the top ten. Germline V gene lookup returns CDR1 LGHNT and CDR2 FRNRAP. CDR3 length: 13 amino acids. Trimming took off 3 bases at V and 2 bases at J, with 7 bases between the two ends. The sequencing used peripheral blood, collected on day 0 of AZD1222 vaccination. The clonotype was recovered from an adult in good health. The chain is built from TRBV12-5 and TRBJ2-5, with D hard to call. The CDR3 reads CASGFGRQETQYF. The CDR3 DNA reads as TGTGCTAGTGGTTTTGGAAGACAAGAGACCCAGTACTTC.